These T cell receptor beta chains were read from a single sample in a study of T cells in tuberculosis. Libraries were prepared by immunoSEQ multiplex PCR; TCRdb keeps only in-frame clonotypes and omits some of them. The data show over 30,000 clones, roughly 93% seen once. Sequencing was performed on PBMCs, taken at tuberculosis diagnosis. The source of these receptors is an adult with tuberculosis. CDR3s include the opening cysteine and the closing phenylalanine or tryptophan. D genes are given only for firm matches. Size is omitted from some rows. Given values are once, few, many or a class for expanded clones.

CASSRSGGPPTGELFF	TGCGCCAGCAGCCGGTCTGGTGGGCCCCCCACCGGGGAGCTGTTTTTT	TRBV4-1	TRBJ2-2	-	-
CASSPWTSGELFF	TGTGCCAGCAGCCCATGGACTAGCGGGGAGCTGTTTTTT	TRBV5-6	TRBJ2-2	-	TRBD2
CASSEDRGMNTEAFF	TGTGCCAGCAGTGAGGACAGGGGAATGAACACTGAAGCTTTCTTT	TRBV25-1	TRBJ1-1	once	TRBD1
CASSPGTGDFYEQYF	TGTGCCAGCAGCCCCGGGACAGGGGACTTCTACGAGCAGTACTTC	TRBV9	TRBJ2-7	-	TRBD1
CASGTGANQPQHF	TGTGCCAGCGGGACAGGGGCGAATCAGCCCCAGCATTTT	TRBV19	TRBJ1-5	-	TRBD1
CASSQGLAGGNEQFF	TGCGCCAGCAGCCAAGGACTAGCGGGAGGTAATGAGCAGTTCTTC	TRBV4-1	TRBJ2-1	-	TRBD2
CASSLKAGGRTDTQYF	TGTGCCAGCAGTTTAAAGGCGGGAGGTCGCACAGATACGCAGTATTTT	TRBV28	TRBJ2-3	-	TRBD2
CSVEPGTGYEQYF	TGCAGCGTTGAGCCCGGGACAGGTTACGAGCAGTACTTC	TRBV29-1	TRBJ2-7	-	TRBD1
CASSEIRLAYEQYF	TGTGCCAGCAGTGAAATCAGACTAGCCTACGAGCAGTACTTC	TRBV6-1	TRBJ2-7	-	-
CASSTGPRTEAFF	TGTGCCAGCAGTACAGGGCCGAGGACTGAAGCTTTCTTT	TRBV27	TRBJ1-1	-	-
CASSLGLAGDNEQFF	TGCGCCAGCAGCTTGGGACTAGCGGGAGACAATGAGCAGTTCTTC	TRBV5-1	TRBJ2-1	-	TRBD2
CASSVGSGETQYF	TGTGCCAGCAGCGTAGGCTCGGGAGAGACCCAGTACTTC	TRBV9	TRBJ2-5	-	-
CASRSGQDTNTIYF	TGTGCCAGTAGATCGGGACAGGACACAAACACCATATATTTT	TRBV19	TRBJ1-3	once	TRBD1
CASSSGGAGDEQYF	TGCGCCAGCAGCTCAGGGGGCGCGGGCGACGAGCAGTACTTC	TRBV5-1	TRBJ2-7	-	TRBD1
CASSQDGSGTGELFF	TGCGCCAGCAGCCAAGACGGGAGTGGCACCGGGGAGCTGTTTTTT	TRBV4-1	TRBJ2-2	-	-
CASSSGTGQDTQYF	TGTGCCAGCAGTTCCGGGACAGGGCAAGATACGCAGTATTTT	TRBV27	TRBJ2-3	once	TRBD1
CASSVTGVMNTEAFF	TGTGCCAGCAGCGTAACAGGGGTTATGAACACTGAAGCTTTCTTT	TRBV13	TRBJ1-1	once	TRBD1
CASTRGTSGTDTQYF	TGTGCCAGTACTAGAGGGACTAGCGGCACAGATACGCAGTATTTT	TRBV19	TRBJ2-3	once	TRBD2
CASSPGQGAGYGYTF	TGTGCCAGCAGCCCCGGACAGGGGGCGGGCTATGGCTACACCTTC	TRBV4-2	TRBJ1-2	-	TRBD1
CAWNQLLTDEAFF	TGTGCCTGGAATCAACTATTGACAGACGAAGCTTTCTTT	TRBV30	TRBJ1-1	-	-
CASSPPGQLTYEQYF	TGTGCCAGCAGTCCGCCCGGACAGCTTACCTACGAGCAGTACTTC	TRBV28	TRBJ2-7	-	-
CASSLNSGTGEKLFF	TGTGCCAGCAGCCTTAATTCCGGGACAGGTGAAAAACTGTTTTTT	TRBV7-9	TRBJ1-4	-	TRBD1
CASSLQGGDTEAFF	TGCGCCAGCAGTCTACAGGGGGGAGACACTGAAGCTTTCTTT	TRBV10-2	TRBJ1-1	-	TRBD1
CASSSIAGGDEQYF	TGTGCCAGCAGCTCGATAGCGGGAGGGGACGAGCAGTACTTC	TRBV11-2	TRBJ2-7	-	TRBD2
CASSIRTLPERTEAFF	TGTGCCAGCAGCATACGGACACTCCCAGAGAGAACTGAAGCTTTCTTT	TRBV14	TRBJ1-1	-	-
CASSFDRVNYEQYF	TGTGCCAGCAGTTTCGACAGGGTTAACTACGAGCAGTACTTC	TRBV6-5	TRBJ2-7	-	TRBD1
CASSPVGGRRETQYF	TGTGCCAGCAGTCCAGTGGGGGGAAGGAGAGAGACCCAGTACTTC	TRBV27	TRBJ2-5	-	-
CASGQAEYYEQYF	TGTGCTAGTGGGCAGGCCGAATACTACGAGCAGTACTTC	TRBV12-5	TRBJ2-7	-	-
CASSQGGFNEQFF	TGTGCCAGCAGCCAGGGAGGGTTCAATGAGCAGTTCTTC	TRBV11-3	TRBJ2-1	-	TRBD2
CASSVPSSGGAGSTDTQYF	TGTGCCAGCAGCGTACCATCTAGCGGGGGGGCCGGCAGCACAGATACGCAGTATTTT	TRBV9	TRBJ2-3	-	TRBD2
CASSVESSGSYNEQFF	TGTGCCAGCAGCGTAGAATCTAGCGGGAGTTACAATGAGCAGTTCTTC	TRBV9	TRBJ2-1	-	TRBD2
CASRDSQPQHF	TGTGCCAGCAGGGACTCTCAGCCCCAGCATTTT	TRBV6-1	TRBJ1-5	-	-
CASSFRGTGNTGELFF	TGTGCCAGCAGTTTTCGAGGGACAGGGAACACCGGGGAGCTGTTTTTT	TRBV27	TRBJ2-2	once	TRBD1
CASSFSGYEQYF	TGCGCCAGCAGCTTCTCCGGTTACGAGCAGTACTTC	TRBV5-1	TRBJ2-7	-	-
CASTSDSWNTEAFF	TGTGCCAGCACCTCGGACAGTTGGAACACTGAAGCTTTCTTT	TRBV6-5	TRBJ1-1	few	-
CASSKPQVVDSNQPQHF	TGTGCCAGTAGTAAACCCCAGGTAGTCGATAGCAATCAGCCCCAGCATTTT	TRBV19	TRBJ1-5	-	-
CASSEGTNRKGGSPLHF	TGTGCCAGCAGTGAAGGCACAAACAGGAAGGGAGGTTCACCCCTCCACTTT	TRBV2	TRBJ1-6	-	-
CASSARGETQYF	TGTGCCAGCAGCGCCAGGGGGGAGACCCAGTACTTC	TRBV11-2	TRBJ2-5	-	TRBD1
CASSSLRSGNSPLHF	TGTGCCAGCAGCTCCCTCCGGTCAGGAAATTCACCCCTCCACTTT	TRBV21-1	TRBJ1-6	-	-
CASSAGPRNTEAFF	TGTGCCAGCAGCGCGGGGCCACGGAACACTGAAGCTTTCTTT	TRBV5-6	TRBJ1-1	-	-
CASTNLGMTGNEQFF	TGTGCCAGTACCAACCTCGGGATGACGGGGAATGAGCAGTTCTTC	TRBV27	TRBJ2-1	-	-
CASRTGPYGYTF	TGTGCCAGTAGGACAGGTCCCTATGGCTACACCTTC	TRBV19	TRBJ1-2	-	-
CASGSGLGISYGYTF	TGTGCCAGCGGCTCAGGGTTAGGAATAAGCTATGGCTACACCTTC	TRBV5-6	TRBJ1-2	-	-
CASSQERDLGRTEQFF	TGTGCCAGCAGCCAAGAAAGGGACTTAGGGCGGACTGAGCAGTTCTTC	TRBV14	TRBJ2-1	-	-
CASSTGLTYEQYF	TGTGCCAGTAGTACAGGGCTAACCTACGAGCAGTACTTC	TRBV19	TRBJ2-7	-	-
CASSPRGEGQRQPQHF	TGTGCCAGCAGTCCCCGAGGGGAGGGACAACGTCAGCCCCAGCATTTT	TRBV27	TRBJ1-5	-	-
CASSDSLGQGDTGELFF	TGTGCCAGCAGTGATTCCTTAGGACAGGGAGACACCGGGGAGCTGTTTTTT	TRBV2	TRBJ2-2	-	TRBD1
CASSLERVAGEAFF	TGTGCCAGCAGCTTGGAAAGGGTTGCGGGTGAAGCTTTCTTT	TRBV5-5	TRBJ1-1	-	-
CASSSPRDRGYEQYF	TGTGCCAGCAGCTCCCCCCGGGACAGGGGTTACGAGCAGTACTTC	TRBV28	TRBJ2-7	-	TRBD1
CASSNRDRVGYTF	TGTGCCAGCAGTAACCGGGACAGGGTTGGCTACACCTTC	TRBV2	TRBJ1-2	few	TRBD1
CATSEQNYGYTF	TGTGCCACCTCCGAACAGAACTATGGCTACACCTTC	TRBV15	TRBJ1-2	-	-
CASRRDPQDQPQHF	TGCGCCAGCAGGCGGGACCCCCAGGATCAGCCCCAGCATTTT	TRBV5-1	TRBJ1-5	-	-
CASSLDAGTRPEFF	TGTGCCAGCAGCTTAGATGCCGGGACTAGGCCCGAGTTCTTC	TRBV7-8	TRBJ2-1	-	TRBD2
CASRLEPSSGNTIYF	TGCGCCAGCAGACTCGAGCCGAGCTCTGGAAACACCATATATTTT	TRBV4-1	TRBJ1-3	-	-
CASSPEGESPLHF	TGTGCCAGCTCACCCGAGGGAGAGTCACCCCTCCACTTT	TRBV18	TRBJ1-6	-	-
CASSPTGTSGKVGETQYF	TGTGCCAGCAGCCCGACCGGGACTAGCGGGAAAGTGGGGGAGACCCAGTACTTC	TRBV13	TRBJ2-5	-	TRBD2
CASSQTTALNYGYTF	TGTGCCAGCAGCCAAACGACAGCTCTAAACTATGGCTACACCTTC	TRBV11-2	TRBJ1-2	-	-
CASSGVEEKLFF	TGTGCCAGCTCAGGGGTAGAAGAAAAACTGTTTTTT	TRBV27	TRBJ1-4	-	-
CASSPRQATYEQYF	TGTGCCAGCTCCCCCAGACAGGCGACCTACGAGCAGTACTTC	TRBV18	TRBJ2-7	-	-
CASSRARPGEQYF	TGTGCCAGCAGTCGCGCCCGTCCCGGGGAGCAGTACTTC	TRBV6-5	TRBJ2-7	once	-